The clone carrying this TCR beta chain was recorded a few times. No antigen is known for it. The sample originates from a study of response to subunit inactivated influenza vaccine. Whole-study findings and limits: Seasonal influenza vaccination, on each occasion, was suggested by the authors to recruit few new T cells.

TCRdb used MiXCR to reprocess the RT-PCR reads, holding one entry per CDR3 protein. The data show 530,000 or so distinct CDR3 sequences, with about 25% seen just once and about 1.9% held by the top ten. This CDR3 is 16 amino acids long. Trimming left V 2 bases short and J 4 bases short, with 18 bases between. Germline V gives CDR1 DFQATT, CDR2 SNEGSKA (reference sequence). Sequencing used CD4+ T cells sorted from PBMCs, obtained about 5 days after vaccination. The TCR originated in a man aged 50 or older who received an inactivated influenza vaccine. The chain has TRBV20-1 and TRBJ2-1, with D perhaps TRBD2 (6 bases). The CDR3 protein is CSARTRRGSKYNEQFF. CDR3 bases: TGCAGTGCTAGAACCCGGCGGGGATCAAAATACAATGAGCAGTTCTTC.